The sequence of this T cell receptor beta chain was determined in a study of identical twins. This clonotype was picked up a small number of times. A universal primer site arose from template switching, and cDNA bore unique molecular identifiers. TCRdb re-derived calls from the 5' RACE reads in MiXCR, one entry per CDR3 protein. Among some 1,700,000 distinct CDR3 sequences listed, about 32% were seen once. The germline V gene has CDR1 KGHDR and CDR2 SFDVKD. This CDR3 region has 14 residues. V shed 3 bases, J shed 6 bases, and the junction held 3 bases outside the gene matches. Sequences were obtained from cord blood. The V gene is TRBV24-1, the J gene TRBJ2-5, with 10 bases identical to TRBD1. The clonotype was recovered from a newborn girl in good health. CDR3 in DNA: TGTGCCACCAGTGATCGACAGGGGGCGAAGACCCAGTACTTC. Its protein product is CATSDRQGAKTQYF.